Listed below are T cell receptor beta chains from one sample, sequenced in a study of technical replicates of blood from several donors. The protocol was immunoSEQ multiplex PCR, while the TCRdb copy is restricted to in-frame clones and leaves out a portion. The sample lists about 71,000 clones, around 89% seen once, with around 5% in the top ten. The sequenced material came from PBMCs. These receptors were collected from a human donor in good health. Some clones in this sample may be carry-over from other donors' samples. The CDR3 runs from the conserved cysteine through the conserved F or W. A D gene is named only where the DNA matches it firmly. Clone size, where shown, is once, few, many, or a class for clones that have expanded.

D gene | clone size | J gene | V gene | CDR3 DNA | CDR3 protein
TRBD1 | . | TRBJ1-3 | TRBV7-9 | TGTGCCAGTCTGACAGGGGACGGAAACACCATATATTTT | CASLTGDGNTIYF
TRBD2 | . | TRBJ2-1 | TRBV19 | TGTGCCAGTAAAAGGGGACTAGCGGAGGGCTACAATGAGCAGTTCTTC | CASKRGLAEGYNEQFF
TRBD1 | . | TRBJ2-1 | TRBV27 | TGTGCCAGCAGTCCTCGGACAGGGGGGTCCTACAATGAGCAGTTCTTC | CASSPRTGGSYNEQFF
TRBD2 | . | TRBJ2-2 | TRBV5-4 | TGTGCCAGCAGCGGCAGACTAGCGACGAACACCGGGGAGCTGTTTTTT | CASSGRLATNTGELFF
TRBD1 | . | TRBJ1-4 | TRBV6-4 | TGTGCCAGCAGAAGGACAGGACGGAACGTTGAAAAACTGTTTTTT | CASRRTGRNVEKLFF
TRBD1 | . | TRBJ1-5 | TRBV30 | TGTGCCTGCAAGACAGGGAATCGCAATCAGCCCCAGCATTTT | CACKTGNRNQPQHF
TRBD2 | . | TRBJ2-3 | TRBV9 | TGTGCCAGCAGCACGGGACTAGCGGGGGCCCAGTCTAAGAATACGCAGTATTTT | CASSTGLAGAQSKNTQYF
TRBD1 | . | TRBJ2-7 | TRBV4-3 | TGCGCCAGCAGCCAAGGGGGACAGGCCTCCTACGAGCAGTACTTC | CASSQGGQASYEQYF
. | once | TRBJ1-1 | TRBV18 | TGTGCCAGCACCCAGGACTTACTGAACACTGAAGCTTTCTTT | CASTQDLLNTEAFF
. | . | TRBJ1-2 | TRBV25-1 | TGTGCCAGCAGCGCCGGACTGCCTTCCGGCTACACCTTC | CASSAGLPSGYTF
TRBD2 | . | TRBJ2-2 | TRBV9 | TGTGCCAGCAGCACTGCGGGGGAACAAACCGGGGAGCTGTTTTTT | CASSTAGEQTGELFF
TRBD2 | . | TRBJ2-1 | TRBV7-2 | TGTGCCAGCAGCTTAGTCCTAGCGGGAGGCCTCAATGAGCAGTTCTTC | CASSLVLAGGLNEQFF
. | . | TRBJ1-6 | TRBV19 | TGTGCCAGTAGTCCACAGGGTTCGGATTCACCCCTCCACTTT | CASSPQGSDSPLHF
. | . | TRBJ1-3 | TRBV21-1 | TGTGCCAGCAGCAAAGGATACGGGAACGGAAACACCATATATTTT | CASSKGYGNGNTIYF
TRBD2 | few | TRBJ2-3 | TRBV13 | TGTGCCAGCAGCCCGGGGACTAGCGGGAGAGGCTCAGATACGCAGTATTTT | CASSPGTSGRGSDTQYF
. | once | TRBJ1-1 | TRBV11-2 | TGTGCCAGCAGCTCTAGGCATAACACTGAAGCTTTCTTT | CASSSRHNTEAFF
. | once | TRBJ2-7 | TRBV7-2 | TGTGCCAGCAGCTCCGAGCCGGGACAAAGGACGCAGTACTTC | CASSSEPGQRTQYF
. | . | TRBJ2-7 | TRBV6-1 | TGTGCCAGCAGTGAAGTGGTGGGAGCAACGGAGGGCCTGCACTACGAGCAGTACTTC | CASSEVVGATEGLHYEQYF
TRBD1 | . | TRBJ1-3 | TRBV11-2 | TGTGCCAGCAGCCCGGACAGGGTTGGAAACACCATATATTTT | CASSPDRVGNTIYF
. | . | TRBJ1-3 | TRBV18 | TGTGCCAGCTCACCCTCTAACAGGGCCTCTGGAAACACCATATATTTT | CASSPSNRASGNTIYF
TRBD1 | . | TRBJ2-5 | TRBV7-2 | TGTGCCAGCAGCCTTGGTCAGACAGGGAAAGAGACCCAGTACTTC | CASSLGQTGKETQYF
. | . | TRBJ2-1 | TRBV7-3 | TGTGCCAGCAGCCCAGGGACTGGGGGAGCCAATGAGCAGTTCTTC | CASSPGTGGANEQFF
. | . | TRBJ2-7 | TRBV5-4 | TGTGCCAGCAGCTTTGGCGGGTTGAGATACGAGCAGTACTTC | CASSFGGLRYEQYF
TRBD1 | . | TRBJ2-7 | TRBV5-1 | TGCGCCAGCAGCTTGCAACCGGGACAGGGGGCCACCGAGCAGTACTTC | CASSLQPGQGATEQYF
TRBD2 | . | TRBJ2-3 | TRBV7-3 | TGTGCCAGCAGCTCTACTAGCGGGTCCATCGGGGATACGCAGTATTTT | CASSSTSGSIGDTQYF
TRBD1 | . | TRBJ1-2 | TRBV5-1 | TGCGCCAGCAGCCAGACCGGGACAGGGATTGGCTACACCTTC | CASSQTGTGIGYTF
TRBD2 | . | TRBJ2-1 | TRBV5-1 | TGCGCCAGCAGAGGACTAGCGGGGGGGCCGGGTGAGCAGTTCTTC | CASRGLAGGPGEQFF
. | few | TRBJ1-3 | TRBV6-6 | TGTGCCAGCACCATAAGGGGGGGGCACTCTGGAAACACCATATATTTT | CASTIRGGHSGNTIYF
TRBD1 | . | TRBJ2-2 | TRBV5-4 | TGTGCCAGCAGCTATAGACAGGGGGCACTCACCGGGGAGCTGTTTTTT | CASSYRQGALTGELFF
TRBD1 | . | TRBJ1-2 | TRBV7-2 | TGTGCCAGCAATTCGGACAGGGCGAACTCCTACTATGGCTACACCTTC | CASNSDRANSYYGYTF
. | few | TRBJ2-2 | TRBV9 | TGTGCCAGCAGTGGCAGGTTGACCGGGGAGCTGTTTTTT | CASSGRLTGELFF
. | . | TRBJ2-5 | TRBV18 | TGTGCCAGCTCACCACCGTCGAGAAAAGAGACCCAGTACTTC | CASSPPSRKETQYF
TRBD1 | . | TRBJ1-6 | TRBV18 | TGTGCCAGCTCACCCTCGAACAGGGGCTCCGGGCCCCTCCACTTT | CASSPSNRGSGPLHF
TRBD1 | . | TRBJ1-1 | TRBV9 | TGTGCCAGCAGCGTAGCTCAGGGGGCCGGAGCTTTCTTT | CASSVAQGAGAFF
TRBD2 | . | TRBJ2-2 | TRBV7-9 | TGTGCCAGCACCGCGGGGGGGACAAGAACCGGGGAGCTGTTTTTT | CASTAGGTRTGELFF
. | . | TRBJ2-4 | TRBV30 | TGTGCCTGGAGTCCCAACACCAAAAACATTCAGTACTTC | CAWSPNTKNIQYF
TRBD2 | . | TRBJ2-2 | TRBV6-6 | TGTGCCAGTAAAGGCGGGGGGAACACCGGGGAGCTGTTTTTT | CASKGGGNTGELFF
. | . | TRBJ1-3 | TRBV30 | TGTGCCTGGAGTGTAGGCAGGGATGGTTTCGGAAACACCATATATTTT | CAWSVGRDGFGNTIYF
TRBD1 | . | TRBJ1-1 | TRBV7-9 | TGTGCCAGCAGCCCTACAGGGGCCCACACTGAAGCTTTCTTT | CASSPTGAHTEAFF
TRBD2 | once | TRBJ2-3 | TRBV4-2 | TGTGCCAGCAGCCAAGAGAATGGACTAGCGGGGGCCCCCGGTTCTAGCACAGATACGCAGTATTTT | CASSQENGLAGAPGSSTDTQYF
. | . | TRBJ1-3 | TRBV30 | TGTGCCTGGATGGCGGGAACTGGAAACACCATATATTTT | CAWMAGTGNTIYF
TRBD2 | . | TRBJ2-1 | TRBV5-6 | TGTGCCAGCAGCTCCACTAGCGGGCGGTACAATGAGCAGTTCTTC | CASSSTSGRYNEQFF
TRBD2 | . | TRBJ2-7 | TRBV7-6 | TGTGCCAGCAGCTTACTGTGGGGGGGAGTCGACGAGCAGTACTTC | CASSLLWGGVDEQYF
. | . | TRBJ1-6 | TRBV7-2 | TGTGCCAGCAGCGGAGGACCGGGTTCACCCCTCCACTTT | CASSGGPGSPLHF